A single sample gave rise to the 30 T cell receptor beta chains below, sequenced in a study of long-term antiretroviral therapy in people with HIV. The assay, immunoSEQ v3.0, was run at survey level. Measured with immunoSEQ multiplex PCR; TCRdb has only the in-frame clones, and not every one. The top ten clones hold roughly 3.2% of a sample with roughly 34,000 clones, 70% to 80% of them seen once. Here the sequenced sample was unsorted PBMCs, taken 1.9 years after starting antiretroviral therapy. All receptors derive from a man between 18 and 35 years old with HIV.

V usage is TRBV5-1 and J usage is TRBJ1-2; D possibly corresponds to TRBD1 (5 bases). CDR1 and CDR2 from the germline V gene are SGHRS and YFSETQ. Trimming took off 4 bases at V and 0 bases at J, with 10 bases between the two ends. The CDR3 has 14 residues. CDR3 sequence reads: CASSAGPANYGYTF. The CDR3 DNA reads TGCGCCAGCAGCGCGGGACCCGCTAACTATGGCTACACCTTC. The full variable domain, its missing parts supplied by reference TRBV5-1 and TRBJ1-2, is KAGVTQTPRYLIKTRGQQVTLSCSPISGHRSVSWYQQTPGQGLQFLFEYFSETQRNKGNFPGRFSGRQFSNSRSEMNVSTLELGDSALYLCASSAGPANYGYTFGSGTRLTVV.

The chain employs TRBV7-9 and TRBJ2-1; a weak D match, TRBD2 (7 bases). This CDR3 has 15 residues. CDR1 is SEHNR and CDR2 is FQNEAQ in the germline V gene (reference sequence). V gave up 5 bases and J gave up 7 bases, with 18 bases separating them. The CDR3 bases are TGTGCCAGCAGCCCACGTGTGGGGGGGCAGAATGAGCAGTTCTTC. This codes for CASSPRVGGQNEQFF.

The gene calls are TRBV5-1 and TRBJ2-5, with TRBD1 identical over 12 bases. The trim removed 5 bases at V and 1 base at J, leaving 6 bases unmatched. The CDR3 runs 16 residues. Germline CDR1 reads SGHRS; CDR2 reads YFSETQ. CDR3 in DNA: TGCGCCAGCAGGAAAGGGACAGGGGGCCCCCAAGAGACCCAGTACTTC. As protein: CASRKGTGGPQETQYF.

The genes are TRBV6-1 and TRBJ1-6, with D uncertain. The CDR3 contains 15 residues. Germline lookup yields CDR1 MNHNS and CDR2 SASEGT. V lost 2 bases, J lost 7 bases, and 12 bases lay in between. CDR3 coding DNA: TGTGCCAGCAGTGAACGGGCGGAGAAGAATTCACCCCTCCACTTT. Protein product: CASSERAEKNSPLHF.

This clone showed up just a few times. The V and J genes are TRBV7-9 and TRBJ1-2, with TRBD1 as a possible D gene (5 bases). Trimming left V 7 bases short and J 5 bases short, with 17 bases between. The V gene's germline CDR1 is SEHNR and CDR2 FQNEAQ (reference sequence). CDR3 length equals 14 residues. CDR3 DNA: TGTGCCAGCACCTCCCTCGACAGCCAATATGGCTACACCTTC. It specifies CASTSLDSQYGYTF.

This clone has just one count. The chain has TRBV19 and TRBJ1-1; 10 positions agree with TRBD1. V shed 6 bases, J shed 4 bases, and the junction held 8 bases outside the gene matches. This CDR3 comprises 15 residues. CDR1 is LNHDA and CDR2 is SQIVND in the germline V gene (reference sequence). This CDR3 is CASRTTGGSLTEAFF. CDR3 nucleotide sequence: TGTGCCAGTAGGACGACAGGGGGCTCTCTCACTGAAGCTTTCTTT. Full variable domain (rest looked up from reference TRBV19 and TRBJ1-1): DGGITQSPKYLFRKEGQNVTLSCEQNLNHDAMYWYRQDPGQGLRLIYYSQIVNDFQKGDIAEGYSVSREKKESFPLTVTSAQKNPTAFYLCASRTTGGSLTEAFFGQGTRLTVV.

The chain is built from TRBV6-5 and TRBJ1-6, with 10 bases fitting TRBD1. The CDR3 is 14 residues long. With V trimmed by 5 bases and J by 7 bases, 2 bases remained unmatched. Germline CDR1 is MNHEY and CDR2 is SVGAGI. CDR3 amino acids: CASSGQGENSPLHF. In nucleotides, the CDR3 is TGTGCCAGCAGTGGACAGGGGGAAAATTCACCCCTCCACTTT.

V is TRBV6-5 and J is TRBJ1-5; D unclear. Germline loops: CDR1 MNHEY, CDR2 SVGAGI. V was pared by 6 bases and J by 1 base, with 10 bases between. This CDR3 is 14 amino acids long. CDR3 region: CASRLTQSNQPQHF. The DNA for the CDR3 is TGTGCCAGCAGGCTAACTCAGAGCAATCAGCCCCAGCATTTT.

A note on this clone: The sample carries other DNA sequences with the same CDR3. The gene calls are TRBV5-1 and TRBJ2-5; D might be TRBD2 (5 bases). This CDR3 spans 13 amino acids. The V end was cut by 0 bases, the J end by 5 bases, with 8 bases between. Looked up from germline, CDR1 is SGHRS and CDR2 is YFSETQ. This chain's CDR3 is CASSLAGSETQYF. CDR3 bases: TGCGCCAGCAGCTTGGCGGGATCTGAGACCCAGTACTTC.

The CDR3 sequence is CASSQARQGEKLFF. The CDR3 bases are TGCGCCAGCAGCCAAGCCCGACAGGGGGAAAAACTGTTTTTT. The chain links TRBV4-1 to TRBJ1-4, with 8 bases aligning to TRBD1. Per germline, CDR1 MGHRA and CDR2 YSYEKL. The J segment lost 8 bases and the V segment lost 1 base, leaving 3 bases of the junction unmatched. The CDR3 spans 14 residues.

The chain carries TRBV4-1 and TRBJ2-3; D may be TRBD2 (5 bases). The CDR3 is made up of 13 amino acids. The V and J ends lost 2 bases and 6 bases respectively, with 9 bases between them. Germline lookup yields CDR1 MGHRA and CDR2 YSYEKL. The CDR3 region is CASSQRTSDTQYF. CDR3 DNA sequence: TGCGCCAGCAGCCAAAGGACTTCTGATACGCAGTATTTT.

The chain has TRBV20-1 and TRBJ2-5; D is uncertain. The CDR3 runs 11 residues. V shed 6 bases and J shed 7 bases, with 12 bases lying between them. CDR1 DFQATT and CDR2 SNEGSKA come from the germline V gene (reference sequence). The CDR3, as DNA: TGCAGTGCCCAAGAGTTGGGGACCCAGTACTTC. This gives the protein CSAQELGTQYF.

This sequence joins TRBV19 and TRBJ2-1; D is unresolved. Trimming cost V 7 bases and J 9 bases, with 16 bases left between them. The CDR3 covers 13 residues. Germline V gene lookup returns CDR1 LNHDA and CDR2 SQIVND (reference sequence). CDR3 residues: CASTEAPFGEQFF. The CDR3 DNA is TGTGCCAGTACCGAGGCCCCGTTCGGTGAGCAGTTCTTC.

This chain uses TRBV5-1 with TRBJ1-2; the D gene is possibly TRBD1 (5 bases). CDR3 length equals 14 residues. Germline CDR1 and CDR2: SGHRS and YFSETQ. V was pared by 0 bases and J by 4 bases, with 10 bases between. The CDR3 spells CASSLVQGAYGYTF. In DNA form, the CDR3 reads TGCGCCAGCAGCTTGGTGCAGGGTGCCTATGGCTACACCTTC. The full variable domain, with the rest looked up from reference TRBV5-1 and TRBJ1-2, is KAGVTQTPRYLIKTRGQQVTLSCSPISGHRSVSWYQQTPGQGLQFLFEYFSETQRNKGNFPGRFSGRQFSNSRSEMNVSTLELGDSALYLCASSLVQGAYGYTFGSGTRLTVV.

This chain uses TRBV28 with TRBJ2-3, with 15 nucleotides matching TRBD2. The CDR3 length is 18 residues. With 6 bases clipped from V and 0 bases from J, the junction kept 7 bases outside the gene matches. Germline V gives CDR1 MDHEN, CDR2 SYDVKM. The DNA for the CDR3 is TGTGCCAGCAGCCCGGGACTAGCGGGGGGCCTAAGCACAGATACGCAGTATTTT. Protein: CASSPGLAGGLSTDTQYF.

The J gene is TRBJ2-7, the V gene TRBV10-2; D is uncertain. CDR1 is WSHSY and CDR2 is SAAADI in the germline V gene. This CDR3 is 12 amino acids long. The V end was cut by 0 bases, the J end by 4 bases, with 4 bases between. CDR3 sequence (DNA): TGCGCCAGCAGTGAGTCTCCGTACGAGCAGTACGTC. Translating it yields CASSESPYEQYV.

This chain uses TRBV5-1 with TRBJ1-2; perhaps TRBD1 as D (6 bases). The germline V gene has CDR1 SGHRS and CDR2 YFSETQ. V dropped 0 bases and J dropped 6 bases, with 27 bases sitting between them. CDR3 length: 19 residues. The CDR3 DNA reads as TGCGCCAGCAGCTTGGGAAGAGGGGGGGAAAATCCCACCAGAGATGGCTACACCTTC. Translation: CASSLGRGGENPTRDGYTF.

CDR3 amino acids: CASLRHFWSQPQHF. CDR3 nucleotides: TGTGCCAGCCTTCGACACTTCTGGTCTCAGCCCCAGCATTTT. V usage is TRBV6-4 and J usage is TRBJ1-5; D remains ambiguous. CDR3 size: 14 residues. V was trimmed by 8 bases and J by 6 bases, leaving 17 bases between them. CDR1 is MRHNA and CDR2 is SNTAGT in the germline V gene.

The chain employs TRBV5-1 and TRBJ2-5; TRBD1 aligns across 10 bases. The CDR3 length is 14 residues. Trimming removed 2 bases from V and 4 bases from J; junction bases left unmatched: 2. The germline gives CDR1 SGHRS, CDR2 YFSETQ. CDR3 protein: CASSFGQGGETQYF. The CDR3 DNA sequence: TGCGCCAGCAGCTTCGGACAGGGGGGAGAGACCCAGTACTTC.

V usage is TRBV5-1 and J usage is TRBJ1-1; D gene uncertain. The CDR3 consists of 13 residues. V was pared by 2 bases and J by 1 base, with 6 bases between. Germline V gene lookup returns CDR1 SGHRS and CDR2 YFSETQ. CDR3 sequence (DNA): TGCGCCAGCAGCTTTGGAGGGAACACTGAAGCTTTCTTT. Translated, it gives CASSFGGNTEAFF.

J is TRBJ1-3 and V is TRBV6-5; D perhaps matches TRBD1 (5 bases). CDR1 is MNHEY and CDR2 is SVGAGI in the germline V gene. This CDR3 has 13 amino acids. The CDR3 nucleotides read TGTGCAGCGGTAGGGGCCTCTGGAAACACCATATATTTT. As protein: CAAVGASGNTIYF.

This clone was recorded only once. The chain couples TRBV19 to TRBJ1-5; possible D gene TRBD1, 6 bases. The CDR3 loop spans 16 amino acids. Trimming removed 4 bases from V and 1 base from J, with 14 bases in between. Germline CDR1 LNHDA, CDR2 SQIVND (reference sequence). The CDR3 reads CASSSGWGGSNQPQHF. The CDR3 DNA reads as TGTGCCAGTAGTAGTGGTTGGGGGGGCAGCAATCAGCCCCAGCATTTT.

This sequence joins TRBV2 and TRBJ2-3, with D uncertain. The CDR3 runs 13 residues. Germline CDR1 SNHLY, CDR2 FYNNEI. Trimming cost V 5 bases and J 5 bases, with 11 bases left between them. The CDR3 protein is CASSRNLEDTQYF. The CDR3 DNA reads as TGTGCCAGCAGTCGCAACTTGGAAGATACGCAGTATTTT. Combining the CDR3 with reference TRBV2 and TRBJ2-3 gives the whole variable domain EPEVTQTPSHQVTQMGQEVILRCVPISNHLYFYWYRQILGQKVEFLVSFYNNEISEKSEIFDDQFSVERPDGSNFTLKIRSTKLEDSAMYFCASSRNLEDTQYFGPGTRLTVL.

The chain joins TRBV6-5 to TRBJ2-5, with 8 bases that match TRBD1. The CDR3 consists of 15 residues. CDR1 and CDR2 (germline): MNHEY, SVGAGI. V was pared by 6 bases and J by 4 bases, with 10 bases of the junction left unmatched. The DNA for the CDR3 is TGTGCCAGCAGGACTATTAGGGGACAGGCAGAGACCCAGTACTTC. It yields the protein CASRTIRGQAETQYF.

The chain is built from TRBV7-9 and TRBJ2-4; 9 nucleotides agree with TRBD1. V was clipped by 6 bases and J by 5 bases; unmatched bases: 2. The CDR3 consists of 13 residues. Germline V gene sequence: CDR1 SEHNR, CDR2 FQNEAQ (reference sequence). Here the CDR3 reads CASRQGAENIQYF. The CDR3, as DNA: TGTGCCAGCAGACAGGGGGCCGAAAACATTCAGTACTTC.

The sample holds one count of this clone. V usage is TRBV7-2 and J usage is TRBJ1-1; D gene uncertain. The V and J ends lost 3 bases and 5 bases respectively, with 10 bases between them. The CDR3 spans 13 residues. Germline V lookup: CDR1 SGHTA, CDR2 FQGNSA. The CDR3 here is CASSFKYETEAFF. In nucleotides, the CDR3 is TGTGCCAGCAGCTTTAAGTACGAGACTGAAGCTTTCTTT. Full variable domain (remainder filled in from reference TRBV7-2 and TRBJ1-1): GAGVSQSPSNKVTEKGKDVELRCDPISGHTALYWYRQSLGQGLEFLIYFQGNSAPDKSGLPSDRFSAERTGGSVSTLTIQRTQQEDSAVYLCASSFKYETEAFFGQGTRLTVV.

V is TRBV18 and J is TRBJ1-2; D may be TRBD1 (5 bases). This CDR3 is 13 amino acids long. V was trimmed by 6 bases and J by 4 bases, leaving 12 bases between them. Germline lookup yields CDR1 KGHSH and CDR2 LQKENI. In nucleotides, the CDR3 is TGTGCCAGCTCGGGGGATGGGTCCTATGGCTACACCTTC. Translating gives CASSGDGSYGYTF. The full variable domain, with the rest looked up from reference TRBV18 and TRBJ1-2, is NAGVMQNPRHLVRRRGQEARLRCSPMKGHSHVYWYRQLPEEGLKFMVYLQKENIIDESGMPKERFSAEFPKEGPSILRIQQVVRGDSAAYFCASSGDGSYGYTFGSGTRLTVV.

The chain recombines TRBV6-5 with TRBJ1-2; no reliable D call. The CDR3 covers 12 residues. Germline loops: CDR1 MNHEY, CDR2 SVGAGI. The V and J ends lost 4 bases and 2 bases respectively, with 5 bases between them. Here the CDR3 DNA reads TGTGCCAGCAGTTCCGTCAACTATGGCTACACCTTC. Amino acids: CASSSVNYGYTF.

Only one count was recorded for this clone. This chain uses TRBV7-9 with TRBJ2-5, with 11 positions matching TRBD2. The CDR3 covers 16 residues. Germline lookup yields CDR1 SEHNR and CDR2 FQNEAQ (reference sequence). V lost 7 bases to trimming and J lost 2 bases; unmatched junction nucleotides: 9. The chain's CDR3 is CASTVTSGGGQETQYF. The CDR3, as DNA: TGTGCCAGCACCGTTACTAGCGGGGGAGGTCAAGAGACCCAGTACTTC. The full variable domain, in which reference TRBV7-9 and TRBJ2-5 provide the parts outside the CDR3, is DTGVSQNPRHKITKRGQNVTFRCDPISEHNRLYWYRQTLGQGPEFLTYFQNEAQLEKSRLLSDRFSAERPKGSFSTLEIQRTEQGDSAMYLCASTVTSGGGQETQYFGPGTRLLVL.

The genes are TRBV9 and TRBJ1-4; 7 bases fit TRBD1. Germline values: CDR1 SGDLS, CDR2 YYNGEE. The ends lost 0 bases at V and 8 bases at J; junction bases unmatched: 10. CDR3 size: 16 residues. This chain's CDR3 is CASSVAGGGSGEKLFF. The CDR3 nucleotides are TGTGCCAGCAGCGTAGCTGGAGGGGGCTCAGGAGAAAAACTGTTTTTT.